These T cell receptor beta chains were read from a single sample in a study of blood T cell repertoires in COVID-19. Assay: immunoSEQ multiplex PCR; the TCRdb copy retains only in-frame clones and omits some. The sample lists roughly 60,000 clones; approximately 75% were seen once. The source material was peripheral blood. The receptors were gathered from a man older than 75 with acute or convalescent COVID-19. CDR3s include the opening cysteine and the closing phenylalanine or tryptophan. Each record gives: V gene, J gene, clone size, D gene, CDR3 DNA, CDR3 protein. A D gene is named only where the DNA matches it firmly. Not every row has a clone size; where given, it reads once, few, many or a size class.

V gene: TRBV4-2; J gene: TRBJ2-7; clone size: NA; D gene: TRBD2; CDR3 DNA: TGTGCCAGCAGCCAACAGAGCGGGGGCAACTCCTACGAGCAGTACTTC; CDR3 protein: CASSQQSGGNSYEQYF
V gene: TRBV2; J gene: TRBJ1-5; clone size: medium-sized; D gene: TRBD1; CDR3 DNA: TGTGCCAGCAGCTTGGGACAGGCCAGCAATCAGCCCCAGCATTTT; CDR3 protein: CASSLGQASNQPQHF
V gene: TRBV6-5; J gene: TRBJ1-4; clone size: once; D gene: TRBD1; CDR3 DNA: TGTGCCAGCAGTTCGGACAGGGAGGGGGAAAAACTGTTTTTT; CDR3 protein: CASSSDREGEKLFF
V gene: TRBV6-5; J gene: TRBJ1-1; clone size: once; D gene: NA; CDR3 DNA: TGTGCCAGCAGCCGGCAGGGAGAAGCTTTCTTT; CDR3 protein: CASSRQGEAFF
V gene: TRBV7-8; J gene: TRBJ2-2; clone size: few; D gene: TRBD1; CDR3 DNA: TGTGCCAGCAGCTCCATGGGGACAGGGCGGGTCGGGGAGCTGTTTTTT; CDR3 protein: CASSSMGTGRVGELFF
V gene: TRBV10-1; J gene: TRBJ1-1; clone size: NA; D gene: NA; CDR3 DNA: TGCGCCAGCAGCCTGACAGCGAACACTGAAGCTTTCTTT; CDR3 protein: CASSLTANTEAFF
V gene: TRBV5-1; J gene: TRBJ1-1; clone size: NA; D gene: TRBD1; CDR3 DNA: TGCGCCAGCAGCTTCAGGGGGACCATGAACACTGAAGCTTTCTTT; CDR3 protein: CASSFRGTMNTEAFF
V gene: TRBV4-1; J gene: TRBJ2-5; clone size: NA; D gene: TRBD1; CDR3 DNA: TGCGCCAGCAGCTCCGGGACAGGGGAAGAGAACCAGTACTTC; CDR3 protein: CASSSGTGEENQYF
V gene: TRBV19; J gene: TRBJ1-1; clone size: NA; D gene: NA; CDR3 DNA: TGTGCCAGTAGTACCTCGGACAGCTACTCTTTCTTT; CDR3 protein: CASSTSDSYSFF
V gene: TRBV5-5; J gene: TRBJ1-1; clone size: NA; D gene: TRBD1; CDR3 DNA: TGTGCCAGCAGCTGGACAGGGCGTGAAGCTTTCTTT; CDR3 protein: CASSWTGREAFF
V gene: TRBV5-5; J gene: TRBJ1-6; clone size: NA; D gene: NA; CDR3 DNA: TGTGCCAGCAGGGGTGGGGCAGCTGATAATTCACCCCTCCACTTT; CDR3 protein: CASRGGAADNSPLHF
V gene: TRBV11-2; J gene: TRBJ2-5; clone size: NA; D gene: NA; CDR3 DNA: TGTGCCAGCAGCTTAGTGGTGGGGGGGCCTAAAGAGACCCAGTACTTC; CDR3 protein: CASSLVVGGPKETQYF
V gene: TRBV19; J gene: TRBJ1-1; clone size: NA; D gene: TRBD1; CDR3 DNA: TGTGCCAGTAGTATTAGACAGGGAGGAACTGAAGCTTTCTTT; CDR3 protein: CASSIRQGGTEAFF